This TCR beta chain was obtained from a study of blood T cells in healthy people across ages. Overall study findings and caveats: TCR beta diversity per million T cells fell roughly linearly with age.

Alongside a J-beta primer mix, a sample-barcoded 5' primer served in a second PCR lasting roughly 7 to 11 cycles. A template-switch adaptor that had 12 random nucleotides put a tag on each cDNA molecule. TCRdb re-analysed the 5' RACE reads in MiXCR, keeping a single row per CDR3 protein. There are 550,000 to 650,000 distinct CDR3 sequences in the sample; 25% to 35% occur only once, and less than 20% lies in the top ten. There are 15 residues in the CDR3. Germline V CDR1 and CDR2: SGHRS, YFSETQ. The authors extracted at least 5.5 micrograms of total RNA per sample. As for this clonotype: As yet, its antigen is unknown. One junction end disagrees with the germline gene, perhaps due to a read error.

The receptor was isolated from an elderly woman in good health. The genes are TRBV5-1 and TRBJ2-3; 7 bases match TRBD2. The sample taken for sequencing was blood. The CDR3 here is CARSAGGVSTDTQYF. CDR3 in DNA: TGCGCCCGCAGCGCTGGGGGGGTGAGCACAGATACGCAGTATTTT.